This T cell receptor (beta chain) was sequenced for a study of T cell responses to AZD1222 COVID-19 vaccine. CDR1 and CDR2 (germline): SGHAT, FQNNGV. V lost 1 base and J lost 5, with 13 bases in between. The CDR3 runs 15 residues. Repertoires were generated with immunoSEQ multiplex PCR, while TCRdb's copy carries only in-frame clones and drops some. The repertoire holds fewer than 90,000 clones, with under 95% as singletons. About this clone: The antigen remains undetermined.

Study-wide results and caveats: Repertoire samples came only from after the peak T cell response.

The sequence came from an adult who received the AZD1222 COVID-19 vaccine. The sequencing here drew on peripheral blood, taken 28 days after the second AZD1222 dose. This chain connects TRBV11-2 to TRBJ2-3; D may be TRBD1 or TRBD2 (5 bases each). CDR3 nucleotide sequence: TGTGCCAGCAGCTTAGTACGAGGGGTGGGAGATACGCAGTATTTT. Amino acids: CASSLVRGVGDTQYF.